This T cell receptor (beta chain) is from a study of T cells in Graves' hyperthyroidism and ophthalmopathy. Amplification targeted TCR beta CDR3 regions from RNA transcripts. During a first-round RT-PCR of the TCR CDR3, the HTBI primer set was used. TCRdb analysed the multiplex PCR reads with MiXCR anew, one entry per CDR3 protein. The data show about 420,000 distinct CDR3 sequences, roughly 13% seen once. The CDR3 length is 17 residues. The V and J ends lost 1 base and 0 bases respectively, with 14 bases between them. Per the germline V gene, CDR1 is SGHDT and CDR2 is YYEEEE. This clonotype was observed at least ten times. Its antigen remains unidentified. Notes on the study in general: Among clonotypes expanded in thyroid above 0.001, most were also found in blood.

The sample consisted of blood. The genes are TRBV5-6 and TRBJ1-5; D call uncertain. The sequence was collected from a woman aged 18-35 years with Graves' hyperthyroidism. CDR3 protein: CASSLRRTPHSNQPQHF. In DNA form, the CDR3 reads TGTGCCAGCAGCTTGCGAAGGACCCCCCATAGCAATCAGCCCCAGCATTTT.